This T cell receptor beta chain originates from a study of blood T cell repertoires in COVID-19. Study context: There were acute and convalescent COVID-19 samples, and they came from the United States, Italy and Spain.

Clones were read by immunoSEQ multiplex PCR, and TCRdb kept only the in-frame ones, dropping some. The table includes about 190,000 clones, approximately 84% detected once. V was shortened by 2 bases and J by 0 bases, with 11 bases between the two germline ends. CDR3 length equals 16 residues. CDR1 is SGHNT, CDR2 YYREEE, per germline (reference sequence). Individuals aged roughly 18 to 95 years were recruited from about two dozen US areas. Sequenced input: PBMCs or T cells enriched from blood (not recorded which). This sequence originates from a woman aged 25 to 39 who had recovered from COVID-19. This chain uses TRBV5-4 with TRBJ1-4; D not resolved. The CDR3 region is CASSFYQRATNEKLFF. The CDR3 bases are TGTGCCAGCAGCTTTTATCAAAGAGCAACTAATGAAAAACTGTTTTTT.